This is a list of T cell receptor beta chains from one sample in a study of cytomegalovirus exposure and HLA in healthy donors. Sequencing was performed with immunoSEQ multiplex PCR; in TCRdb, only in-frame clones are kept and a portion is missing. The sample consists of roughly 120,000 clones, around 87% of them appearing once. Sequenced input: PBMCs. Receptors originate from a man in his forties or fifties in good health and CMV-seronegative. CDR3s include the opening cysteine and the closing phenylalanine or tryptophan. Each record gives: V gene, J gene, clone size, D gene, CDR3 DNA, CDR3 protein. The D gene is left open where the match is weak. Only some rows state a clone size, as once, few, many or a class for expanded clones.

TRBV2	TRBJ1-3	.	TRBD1	TGTGCCAGCAGTCACGACAGGGGGGGAGGAAACACCATATATTTT	CASSHDRGGGNTIYF
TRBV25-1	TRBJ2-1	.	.	TGTGCCAGCAGTGAGGTTTCGGGTGGCAATGAGCAGTTCTTC	CASSEVSGGNEQFF
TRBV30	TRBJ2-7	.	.	TGTGCCTGGAGTGTAACAGCGGAGGCCTACGAGCAGTACTTC	CAWSVTAEAYEQYF
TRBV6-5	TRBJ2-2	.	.	TGTGCCAGCAGTCCAGGGGCGGACACCGGGGAGCTGTTTTTT	CASSPGADTGELFF
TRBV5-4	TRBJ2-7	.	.	TGTGCCAGCAGCCCCGGACAGCTCGCCTACGAGCAGTACTTC	CASSPGQLAYEQYF
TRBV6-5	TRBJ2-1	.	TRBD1	TGTGCCAGCAGCCAAACTCGGGACAGGTTCGATGAGCAGTTCTTC	CASSQTRDRFDEQFF
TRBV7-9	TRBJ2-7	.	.	TGTGCCAGCAGCTTAGGCCCTGGGAGGGGGAACTCCTACGAGCAGTACTTC	CASSLGPGRGNSYEQYF
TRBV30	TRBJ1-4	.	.	TGTGCCGGCCCGGGAGCAACTAATGAAAAACTGTTTTTT	CAGPGATNEKLFF
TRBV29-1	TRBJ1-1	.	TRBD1	TGCAGCGGCAGACAGGGGTCGAACACTGAAGCTTTCTTT	CSGRQGSNTEAFF
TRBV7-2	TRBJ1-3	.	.	TGTGCCAGCAGCCGACTGACCTCTGGAAACACCATATATTTT	CASSRLTSGNTIYF
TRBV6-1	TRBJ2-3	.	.	TGTGCCAGCAAACGGGAGCCAGATACGCAGTATTTT	CASKREPDTQYF
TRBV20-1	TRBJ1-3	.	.	TGCAGTGCTAGAGGTAGAAACACCATATATTTT	CSARGRNTIYF
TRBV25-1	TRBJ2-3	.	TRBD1	TGTGCCAGCAGTGAATGGGACAGGGGTATCTATTTT	CASSEWDRGIYF
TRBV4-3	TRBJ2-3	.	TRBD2	TGCGCCAGCAGCCAAGATCCTGCTAGCGGGGCCGGTGTGGATACGCAGTATTTT	CASSQDPASGAGVDTQYF
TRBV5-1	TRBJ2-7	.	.	TGCGCCAGCGCCTTAGAACCGAACAGCTACGAGCAGTACTTC	CASALEPNSYEQYF
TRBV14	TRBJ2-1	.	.	TGTGCCAGCAGCCAAAACAGGGATAAGTTCTTC	CASSQNRDKFF
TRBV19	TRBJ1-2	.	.	TGTGCCAGTAGTATGGGCAGGGGCCCCTATGGCTACACCTTC	CASSMGRGPYGYTF
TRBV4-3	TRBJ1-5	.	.	TGCGCCAGCAGCCAAGATCGTTCCAGCAATCAGCCCCAGCATTTT	CASSQDRSSNQPQHF
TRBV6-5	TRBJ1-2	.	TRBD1	TGTGCCAGCAGGCCAGGGGGCGGGGGTGGCTACACCTTC	CASRPGGGGGYTF
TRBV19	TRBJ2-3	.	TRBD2	TGTGCCAGTAGCCCGACTAGCACCACAGATACGCAGTATTTT	CASSPTSTTDTQYF
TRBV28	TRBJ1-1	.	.	TGTGCCAGCACTACCTCCCAGGGGGAAGCTTTCTTT	CASTTSQGEAFF
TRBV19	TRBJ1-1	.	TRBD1	TGTGCCAGTAGTATTCCCCGGACAGGGGACACTGAAGCTTTCTTT	CASSIPRTGDTEAFF
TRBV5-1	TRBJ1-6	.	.	TGCGCCAGCAGCTTGGCCGGGCAGGGAAGATCACCCCTCCACTTT	CASSLAGQGRSPLHF
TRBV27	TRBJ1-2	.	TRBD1	TGTGCCAGCAGTTTTGCAGGGGGACCCAACTATGGCTACACCTTC	CASSFAGGPNYGYTF
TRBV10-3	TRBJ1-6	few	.	TGTGCCATCAGTGAGTCACCGGAGAAGGGGTCCCTCCACTTT	CAISESPEKGSLHF
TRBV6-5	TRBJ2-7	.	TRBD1	TGTGCCAGCAGGCGACAGGGGGCGAGTCAGGGGTACTTC	CASRRQGASQGYF
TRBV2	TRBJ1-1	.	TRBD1	TGTGCCAGCAGTCCAGCTTTAGGGCAGGGGGCTCCCAATGAAGCTTTCTTT	CASSPALGQGAPNEAFF
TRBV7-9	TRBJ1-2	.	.	TGTGCCAGCAGCTTAGCTTCAGGGAACTATGGCTACACCTTC	CASSLASGNYGYTF
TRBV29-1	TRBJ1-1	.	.	TGCAGCGTTGGAGGGCACATGAACACTGAAGCTTTCTTT	CSVGGHMNTEAFF
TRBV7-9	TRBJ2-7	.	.	TGTGCCAGCAGCCCACAGGAGGGAGTAACCTACGAGCAGTACTTC	CASSPQEGVTYEQYF
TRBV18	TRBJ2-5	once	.	TGTGCCAGCTCACCGATAGGGGCCGAGACCCAGTACTTC	CASSPIGAETQYF
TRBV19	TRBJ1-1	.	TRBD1	TGTGCCAGTAGTATTCGACAGGGGAACACTGAAGCTTTCTTT	CASSIRQGNTEAFF
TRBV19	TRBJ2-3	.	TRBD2	TGTGCCAGTAGTATAGCAGGGGCTAGCGGGGCTGTAACAGATACGCAGTATTTT	CASSIAGASGAVTDTQYF
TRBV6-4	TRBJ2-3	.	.	TGTGCCAGCAGTGACCGGGTCGGAGGGGGCACAGATACGCAGTATTTT	CASSDRVGGGTDTQYF
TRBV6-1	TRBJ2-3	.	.	TGTGCCAGCAGTGTTTTAGGACAGTCTGACACAGATACGCAGTATTTT	CASSVLGQSDTDTQYF
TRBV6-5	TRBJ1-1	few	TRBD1	TGTGCCAGCAGTATAAGACAGGGGGCGATTGAAGCTTTCTTT	CASSIRQGAIEAFF
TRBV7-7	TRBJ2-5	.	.	TGTGCCAGCAGCTTAGCTACAGGGCTCCAAGAGACCCAGTACTTC	CASSLATGLQETQYF
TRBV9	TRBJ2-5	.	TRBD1	TGTGCCAGCAGCGCGGGACAGGCCATCCAAGAGACCCAGTACTTC	CASSAGQAIQETQYF
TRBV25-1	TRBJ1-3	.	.	TGTGCCAGCAGTGAATGCGGGGCTGGTGGAAACACCATATATTTT	CASSECGAGGNTIYF
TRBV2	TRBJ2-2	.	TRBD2	TGTGCCAGCAGGCCGGACTTAGCGGGGGCCACCGGGGAGCTGTTTTTT	CASRPDLAGATGELFF
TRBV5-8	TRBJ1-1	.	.	TGTGCCAGCAGCTACGAAATCCTAGGTCCTGAAGCTTTCTTT	CASSYEILGPEAFF
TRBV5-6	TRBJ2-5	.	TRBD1	TGTGCCAGCAGCGTAACGGGACAGCAAGAGACCCAGTACTTC	CASSVTGQQETQYF
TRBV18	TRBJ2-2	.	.	TGTGCCAGCTCAATCGCCGGGGATAACACCGGGGAGCTGTTTTTT	CASSIAGDNTGELFF